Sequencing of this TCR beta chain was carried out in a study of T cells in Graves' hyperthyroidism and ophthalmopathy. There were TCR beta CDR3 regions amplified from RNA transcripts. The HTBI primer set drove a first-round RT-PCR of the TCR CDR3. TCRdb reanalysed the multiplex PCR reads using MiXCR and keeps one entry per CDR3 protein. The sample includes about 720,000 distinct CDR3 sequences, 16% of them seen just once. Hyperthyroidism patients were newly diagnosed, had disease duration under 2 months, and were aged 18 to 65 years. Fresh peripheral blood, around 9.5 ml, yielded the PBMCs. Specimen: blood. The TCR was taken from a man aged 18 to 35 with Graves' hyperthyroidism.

This CDR3 is CASSGGQGDNSPLHF. The CDR3 bases are TGTGCCAGCAGTGGCGGACAGGGAGATAATTCACCCCTCCACTTT. The gene calls are TRBV2 and TRBJ1-6; the match to TRBD1 covers 8 bases. Trimming took 4 bases from V and 5 from J; bases not matched to a gene: 4. The CDR3 consists of 15 residues. Looked up from germline, CDR1 is SNHLY and CDR2 is FYNNEI.